The present T cell receptor (beta chain) was sequenced within a study of T cells after yellow fever vaccination. V lost 5 bases, J lost 2 bases, and 11 bases stayed unmatched. The germline CDR1 and CDR2 sequences are LNHNV and YYDKDF (reference sequence). CDR3 length: 17 residues. TCRdb reanalysed the 5' RACE reads using MiXCR and keeps one entry per CDR3 protein. Of approximately 300,000 distinct CDR3 sequences listed, approximately 11% are singletons. Here the sequenced sample was CD4+ T cells sorted from PBMCs, taken 45 days after the yellow fever booster vaccination. This rearrangement joins TRBV15 to TRBJ2-2, with 7 bases matching TRBD1. The sequence came from a man aged 18-30 years who received the YFV17D yellow fever vaccine. CDR3 sequence: CATSRGRDRGNTGELFF. The CDR3 DNA reads as TGTGCCACCAGCCGGGGCCGGGACAGAGGAAACACCGGGGAGCTGTTTTTT.